This T cell receptor (beta chain) was found in a study of blood T cell repertoires in COVID-19. Original data processing: Reference gene primer amplification gave nucleated cell count estimates. Clones were read by immunoSEQ multiplex PCR, and TCRdb kept only the in-frame ones, dropping some. V and J calls and clone size come straight from that table; D and trimming were deduced from the DNA. The sample holds some 170,000 clones; 82% are singletons and the top ten take approximately 9.1%. Germline assignment: CDR1 KGHDR and CDR2 SFDVKD. V was pared by 1 base and J by 10 bases, with 13 bases between. This CDR3 is 15 amino acids long.

The V call is TRBV24-1, the J call TRBJ1-6; D is unclear. This receptor was identified in a woman aged 70-85 years with acute or convalescent COVID-19. The sample taken for sequencing was peripheral blood. The CDR3 nucleotides read TGTGCCACCAGTGATTTTCCCGGGTTTGAATCACCCCTCCACTTT. The encoded protein is CATSDFPGFESPLHF.